This T cell receptor (beta chain) was found in a study of brain T cells in children with intractable seizures. Findings of the study overall: Pre- and post-surgery blood differed in depth, so pre-surgery absences may be undersampling.

Between the trimmed V and J ends, which lost 1 base and 7 bases, there was a span of 8 bases. In germline, CDR1 is SGHTA, CDR2 FQGNSA. The CDR3 loop spans 12 amino acids. A remark on this clone: Its matching antigen is unknown.

The sequenced cases were selected for having the highest brain T cell transcript signatures. TCRdb's table, derived via immunoSEQ multiplex PCR, lists solely in-frame clones and lacks some. The sample has 55,000 to 80,000 clones, approximately 95% seen once. This material consisted of peripheral blood, taken at surgery. The chain recombines TRBV7-2 with TRBJ2-7, with D unclear. The sequence was obtained from a boy in the first two years of life with focal cortical dysplasia and intractable seizures. The DNA of the CDR3 is TGTGCCAGCAGCTTAGAGCTGAAGGAGCAGTACTTC. It is translated as CASSLELKEQYF.